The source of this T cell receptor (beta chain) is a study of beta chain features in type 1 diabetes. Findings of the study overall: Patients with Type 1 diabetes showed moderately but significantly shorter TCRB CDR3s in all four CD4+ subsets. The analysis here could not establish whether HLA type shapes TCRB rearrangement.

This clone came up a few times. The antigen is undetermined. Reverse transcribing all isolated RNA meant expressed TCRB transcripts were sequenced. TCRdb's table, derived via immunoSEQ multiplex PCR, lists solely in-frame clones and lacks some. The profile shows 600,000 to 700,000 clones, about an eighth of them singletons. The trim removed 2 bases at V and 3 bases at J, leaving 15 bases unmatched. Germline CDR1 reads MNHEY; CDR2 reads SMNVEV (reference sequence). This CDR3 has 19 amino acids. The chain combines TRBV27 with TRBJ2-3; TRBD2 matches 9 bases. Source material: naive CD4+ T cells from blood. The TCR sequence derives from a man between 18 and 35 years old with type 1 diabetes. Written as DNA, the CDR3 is TGTGCCAGCAGTTTAGGTCCGGCTAGCGGGGCTGGAAGGACAGATACGCAGTATTTT. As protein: CASSLGPASGAGRTDTQYF.